This TCR beta chain was recovered during a study of control samples from healthy donors and cancer patients. Trimming pared 3 bases from V and 8 bases from J, leaving 16 bases between. Germline CDR1 is DFQATT and CDR2 is SNEGSKA (reference sequence). The CDR3 loop spans 13 amino acids. This clone was detected only once. The method was immunoSEQ multiplex PCR; TCRdb's version includes in-frame clones alone and lacks a portion of them. This sample yields some 48,000 clones, of which over 85% are seen a single time; around 20% belongs to the top ten. The chain joins TRBV20-1 to TRBJ1-2; no definite D call. This receptor was identified in a woman between 45 and 60 years old with head and neck cancer. The sample comprised PBMCs. The DNA for the CDR3 is TGCAGTGCTAGTTTTCGACCCCAGGAAGGCTACACCTTC. Translated: CSASFRPQEGYTF.